This T cell receptor beta chain was recorded in a study of EBV T-cell therapy then PD-1 blockade in nasopharyngeal carcinoma. CDR1 and CDR2 (germline): MNHNS, SASEGT. The CDR3 runs to 15 residues. V lost 3 bases to trimming and J lost 0 bases, with 9 bases between them. Sequenced by immunoSEQ multiplex PCR; TCRdb stores in-frame clones only, minus some. The sample lists over 15,000 clones; around 82% were seen once. Concerning this clone itself: As yet, its antigen is unknown.

Sample treatment: AdE1-LMPpoly-expanded autologous EBV-specific T-cell therapy followed by anti-PD-1 nivolumab. The origin of this receptor is a middle-aged man with nasopharyngeal carcinoma. Specimen: CD8+ T cells from blood, collected around day 33 from a patient whose treatment included autologous EBV-specific T cells and nivolumab. This chain joins TRBV6-1 and TRBJ1-5, with D possibly being TRBD1 (5 bases). CDR3 bases: TGTGCCAGCAGTGAGACAGTGGGTAGCAATCAGCCCCAGCATTTT. Translating gives CASSETVGSNQPQHF.